The source of this T cell receptor beta chain is a study of blood T cell repertoires in COVID-19. Authors' methods: Amplification from reference gene primers served as the basis for estimated nucleated cell counts. Here immunoSEQ multiplex PCR was the method, and the copy in TCRdb shows in-frame clones only, minus some. That table is the source of V, J and clone size, and D and trimming were worked out from the DNA. The table records about 380,000 clones, about 89% of them present only once. Looked up from germline, CDR1 is SEHNR and CDR2 is FQNEAQ (reference sequence). This CDR3 has 14 amino acids. V was clipped by 2 bases and J by 3 bases, with 10 bases between them.

The V and J genes are TRBV7-9 and TRBJ1-1, with a tentative D call TRBD1 (5 bases). The specimen sequenced was peripheral blood. The sequence was collected from a man aged 35-49 years with acute or convalescent COVID-19. The CDR3 coding sequence is TGTGCCAGCAGCTTACATGGAGGGGACACTGAAGCTTTCTTT. This encodes CASSLHGGDTEAFF.